Each of the 17 T cell receptor beta chains below was sequenced from the same sample in a study of cytomegalovirus exposure and HLA in healthy donors. It was with 60 Vbeta and 13 Jbeta primers that the PCR ran. The protocol was immunoSEQ multiplex PCR, while the TCRdb copy is restricted to in-frame clones and leaves out a portion. The sample has over 150,000 clones, around 70% seen once. The sample taken for sequencing was PBMCs. The source is a male donor in good health and CMV-seronegative.

This clone was observed once. The chain couples TRBV27 to TRBJ2-3; D remains unclear. Germline assignment: CDR1 MNHEY and CDR2 SMNVEV (reference sequence). Trimming cost V 0 bases and J 5 bases, with 3 bases left between them. The CDR3 covers 12 residues. The CDR3 here is CASSLSGDTQYF. The CDR3 DNA is TGTGCCAGCAGTTTATCCGGAGATACGCAGTATTTT.

The chain couples TRBV18 to TRBJ1-4; weak D call: TRBD1 (6 bases). Germline V lookup: CDR1 KGHSH, CDR2 LQKENI. The V end was cut by 4 bases, the J end by 3 bases, with 12 bases between. The CDR3 is 15 residues long. The CDR3 DNA is TGTGCCAGCTCACTCAACCAGGGGTCTAATGAAAAACTGTTTTTT. Translating it yields CASSLNQGSNEKLFF.

The chain combines TRBV6-5 with TRBJ2-5; 10 bases match TRBD1. The J call may be wrong; the DNA end is better matched by TRBJ2-7. This CDR3 is built from 15 residues. Germline lookup yields CDR1 MNHEY and CDR2 SVGAGI. The CDR3 spells CASSYDRGPTHEQYF. In nucleotides, the CDR3 is TGTGCCAGCAGTTACGACAGGGGGCCTACCCACGAGCAGTACTTC.

The gene calls are TRBV9 and TRBJ2-2; maybe TRBD2 (6 bases). The CDR3 runs to 13 residues. The germline V and J ends were trimmed by 6 bases and 7 bases, with 13 bases remaining between them. Germline CDR1 is SGDLS and CDR2 is YYNGEE. CDR3 coding DNA: TGTGCCAGCATGGCTAGCGAGGTCGGGGAGCTGTTTTTT. It yields the protein CASMASEVGELFF.

The gene calls are TRBV27 and TRBJ2-6; TRBD1 matches at 7 bases. CDR1 and CDR2 (germline): MNHEY, SMNVEV (reference sequence). V gave up 5 bases and J gave up 4 bases; unmatched junction bases: 8. The CDR3 has 16 amino acids. The CDR3 protein is CASSLDRASGANVLTF. CDR3 nucleotide sequence: TGTGCCAGCAGTCTCGACAGGGCCTCCGGGGCCAACGTCCTGACTTTC.

The chain joins TRBV4-3 to TRBJ2-7; D perhaps matches TRBD1 (5 bases). Germline V gives CDR1 LGHNA, CDR2 YSLEER. The CDR3 is 16 residues long. Trimming removed 0 bases from V and 4 bases from J, with 16 bases in between. The CDR3 loop reads CASSQEIGQGGYEQYF. CDR3 bases: TGCGCCAGCAGCCAAGAAATAGGCCAGGGTGGTTACGAGCAGTACTTC.

This clone was observed a few times. The chain couples TRBV29-1 to TRBJ1-1; no clear D gene. Germline CDR1 SQVTM, CDR2 ANQGSEA. CDR3 size: 8 residues. V lost 4 bases, J lost 11 bases, and 5 bases lay in between. CDR3 DNA: TGCAGCGTTGCGCGCGCTTTCTTT. It is translated as CSVARAFF.

This clone was recorded only once. The chain has TRBV7-3 and TRBJ1-5; perhaps TRBD1 as D (6 bases). This CDR3 comprises 14 residues. Trimming removed 5 bases from V and 4 bases from J, with 12 bases in between. Germline CDR1 and CDR2: SGHTA and FQGTGA. This chain's CDR3 is CASSRDTVNQPQHF. The CDR3 DNA is TGTGCCAGCAGCCGGGACACCGTAAATCAGCCCCAGCATTTT. Together with reference TRBV7-3 and TRBJ1-5, the CDR3 gives the full variable domain: GAGVSQTPSNKVTEKGKYVELRCDPISGHTALYWYRQSLGQGPEFLIYFQGTGAADDSGLPNDRFFAVRPEGSVSTLKIQRTERGDSAVYLCASSRDTVNQPQHFGDGTRLSIL.

The V and J genes are TRBV15 and TRBJ2-1, with TRBD1 matching 8 bases. V was clipped by 3 bases and J by 12 bases; unmatched bases: 10. Germline V gene lookup returns CDR1 LNHNV and CDR2 YYDKDF (reference sequence). The CDR3 is made up of 14 amino acids. The CDR3 DNA reads TGTGCCACCAGCAGGAGGGGGGACAGGTCAGGGCAGTTCTTC. This translates into CATSRRGDRSGQFF.

The gene calls are TRBV25-1 and TRBJ1-2; 10 bases fit TRBD1. CDR1 and CDR2 (germline): MGHDK, SYGVNS. V lost 6 bases, J lost 7 bases, and 5 bases stayed unmatched. The CDR3 is 13 residues long. CDR3: CASSPTGGLGYTF. As DNA, the CDR3 is TGTGCCAGCAGCCCGACAGGGGGCCTTGGCTACACCTTC.

This chain uses TRBV15 with TRBJ1-5, with D unresolved. V lost 3 bases to trimming and J lost 9 bases, with 9 bases between them. Germline V gene sequence: CDR1 LNHNV, CDR2 YYDKDF (reference sequence). The CDR3 runs to 12 residues. The CDR3 DNA is TGTGCCACCAGCAGTGCTACTTGGCCCCAGCATTTT. The encoded protein is CATSSATWPQHF.

This clone was recorded once. The V call is TRBV7-3, the J call TRBJ2-1; TRBD2 might be the D (5 bases). V lost 3 bases and J 6 bases, leaving 9 bases between the germline ends. The germline CDR1 and CDR2 sequences are SGHTA and FQGTGA. There are 13 residues in the CDR3. The CDR3 loop reads CASSLDSRNEQFF. The CDR3 coding sequence is TGTGCCAGCAGCTTGGACTCTCGCAATGAGCAGTTCTTC.

This clone was observed a handful of times. The V call is TRBV6-5, the J call TRBJ1-5, with D maybe TRBD1 (6 bases). Trimming cost V 5 bases and J 2 bases, with 13 bases left between them. The length of the CDR3 is 15 residues. Germline V gene lookup returns CDR1 MNHEY and CDR2 SVGAGI. CDR3 coding DNA: TGTGCCAGCAGTAACATACAGGGAGGCAATCAGCCCCAGCATTTT. This gives the protein CASSNIQGGNQPQHF.

The chain couples TRBV9 to TRBJ2-1; 7 bases agree with TRBD2. Germline V gives CDR1 SGDLS, CDR2 YYNGEE. Trimming cost V 0 bases and J 7 bases; bases outside gene matches: 7. The CDR3 length is 15 residues. Written as DNA, the CDR3 is TGTGCCAGCAGCGTAGTGGGGGGAGGGCTGAATGAGCAGTTCTTC. Translation: CASSVVGGGLNEQFF.

The J gene is TRBJ1-2, the V gene TRBV5-1, with 10 bases identical to TRBD1. The V gene end was trimmed by 5 bases and the J gene end by 5 bases; junction bases not matched to a gene: 9. Looked up from germline, CDR1 is SGHRS and CDR2 is YFSETQ. This CDR3 spans 15 amino acids. Here the CDR3 DNA reads TGCGCCAGCAGACCCGGACAGGGGGGCGGGTATGGCTACACCTTC. This sequence encodes CASRPGQGGGYGYTF.

The V gene is TRBV29-1, the J gene TRBJ1-1, with no clear D. CDR1 is SQVTM, CDR2 ANQGSEA, per germline. This CDR3 has 13 residues. V was shortened by 4 bases and J by 10 bases, with 19 bases between the two germline ends. CDR3 bases: TGCAGCGTTGTGTCAGAGGAACACCTTGGAGCTTTCTTT. Amino acids: CSVVSEEHLGAFF.

V is TRBV7-9 and J is TRBJ2-1; 10 bases map to TRBD1. The germline V gene encodes CDR1 SEHNR and CDR2 FQNEAQ (reference sequence). This CDR3 region has 16 residues. J was trimmed by 8 bases and V by 1 base; bases with no gene match: 8. This CDR3 reads CASSLGPGQGGHEQFF. DNA for the CDR3: TGTGCCAGCAGCTTAGGACCCGGACAGGGGGGCCATGAGCAGTTCTTC.